The 15 T cell receptor beta chains listed next were all sequenced from one sample in a study of neoadjuvant anti-PD-1 for oral cavity cancer. Time point reported: after neoadjuvant nivolumab, at surgical resection. The assay was immunoSEQ multiplex PCR, and TCRdb's table has in-frame clones only and misses some. This table holds 14,000 or so clones, around 70% found once. Here the sequenced sample was PBMCs, taken after nivolumab (anti-PD-1) treatment. The receptors originated from a person aged 35-79 years with oral cavity squamous cell carcinoma.

This clone has only a few counts. V usage is TRBV2 and J usage is TRBJ2-7; D is unclear. Per the germline V gene, CDR1 is SNHLY and CDR2 is FYNNEI. V lost 11 bases to trimming and J lost 6 bases, with 8 bases between them. CDR3 length equals 9 residues. Here the CDR3 reads CAGRGEQYF. The CDR3 nucleotides are TGTGCCGGACGAGGCGAGCAGTACTTC.

This clone was counted once. The rearrangement uses TRBV6-1 and TRBJ2-7; the D is unclear. Looked up from germline, CDR1 is MNHNS and CDR2 is SASEGT. CDR3 size: 13 residues. Trimming took 4 bases from V and 0 from J, leaving 7 bases between them. The CDR3 here is CASSVHLSYEQYF. Written as DNA, the CDR3 is TGTGCCAGCAGTGTCCACCTCTCCTACGAGCAGTACTTC.

There are a few counts of this clone. Here the CDR3 reads CASTDLGEVNTEAFF. The CDR3, as DNA: TGTGCCAGTACCGACCTCGGAGAGGTGAACACTGAAGCTTTCTTT. V gene TRBV19 combines with J gene TRBJ1-1; no clear D gene. Germline loops: CDR1 LNHDA, CDR2 SQIVND (reference sequence). With 7 bases removed from V and 0 bases from J, the gap between germline ends came to 15 bases. This CDR3 has 15 amino acids. Filled out from reference TRBV19 and TRBJ1-1, the complete variable domain reads DGGITQSPKYLFRKEGQNVTLSCEQNLNHDAMYWYRQDPGQGLRLIYYSQIVNDFQKGDIAEGYSVSREKKESFPLTVTSAQKNPTAFYLCASTDLGEVNTEAFFGQGTRLTVV.

The chain couples TRBV1 to TRBJ2-7; the table's D call TRBD1 went unverified against the DNA. TRBV1 is an annotated pseudogene. CDR3 length: 17 amino acids. The CDR3 loop reads CTSSQSGTGPYSYEQYF. In DNA, the CDR3 is TGCACCAGCAGCCAAAGCGGGACAGGGCCTTACTCCTACGAGCAGTACTTC.

The rearrangement joins TRBV6-1 to TRBJ1-5; the D is unclear. V lost 7 bases and J 1 base, leaving 11 bases between the germline ends. The CDR3 is 14 residues long. Germline assignment: CDR1 MNHNS and CDR2 SASEGT. The CDR3 is CASTYSSSNQPQHF. In DNA form, the CDR3 reads TGTGCCAGCACGTACTCTTCGAGCAATCAGCCCCAGCATTTT.

This clone has more than one count but fewer than ten. The chain recombines TRBV19 with TRBJ1-5; no clear D. Between the trimmed V and J ends, which lost 5 bases and 5 bases, there was a span of 7 bases. In germline, CDR1 is LNHDA, CDR2 SQIVND (reference sequence). The CDR3 is 12 residues long. DNA of the CDR3: TGTGCCAGTAGTGACTTCTATCAGCCCCAGCATTTT. This codes for CASSDFYQPQHF.

The sample holds a few counts of this clone. The chain uses TRBV29-1 and TRBJ1-4; 9 bases are shared with TRBD1. Germline CDR1 is SQVTM and CDR2 is ANQGSEA. Trimming took 7 bases from V and 5 from J; bases not matched to a gene: 8. CDR3 length equals 14 residues. The CDR3 bases are TGCAGCGCCAACCCCGGGACAGGGAATGAAAAACTGTTTTTT. Translation gives CSANPGTGNEKLFF.

This clone was seen only once. The V and J genes are TRBV28 and TRBJ1-5; 8 bases line up with TRBD1. Germline V gene sequence: CDR1 MDHEN, CDR2 SYDVKM. This CDR3 has 15 residues. With 5 bases clipped from V and 5 bases from J, the junction kept 8 bases outside the gene matches. CDR3 sequence (DNA): TGTGCCAGCAGTCCCCAGGGGGCTAATTATCAGCCCCAGCATTTT. Amino acids: CASSPQGANYQPQHF.

The CDR3 nucleotides are TGTGCCAGCAGCGTACTTGACGGGAGGGGGACAGATACGCAGTATTTT. Protein sequence: CASSVLDGRGTDTQYF. The rearrangement uses TRBV9 and TRBJ2-3, with 8 bases that match TRBD2. The ends lost 1 base at V and 3 bases at J; junction bases unmatched: 7. The germline V gene encodes CDR1 SGDLS and CDR2 YYNGEE. This CDR3 comprises 16 residues.

This chain uses TRBV25-1 with TRBJ1-1; no reliable D call. Germline V CDR1 and CDR2: MGHDK, SYGVNS. V lost 2 bases and J lost 5, with 6 bases in between. This CDR3 is 12 amino acids long. CDR3 nucleotides: TGTGCCAGCAGTGAACCTAATACTGAAGCTTTCTTT. Protein product: CASSEPNTEAFF.

The V call is TRBV14, the J call TRBJ2-7; D is possibly TRBD2 (6 bases). Germline-derived CDR1 and CDR2 are SGHDN and FVKESK. This CDR3 contains 13 residues. Deletions cut 8 bases from V and 0 bases from J, with 11 bases between. DNA for the CDR3: TGTGCCAGCCGGGACTTCAACTCCTACGAGCAGTACTTC. Translated: CASRDFNSYEQYF.

The chain is built from TRBV7-2 and TRBJ1-4; TRBD1 matches 7 bases. Germline loops: CDR1 SGHTA, CDR2 FQGNSA. The CDR3 totals 15 residues. V shed 2 bases, J shed 7 bases, and the junction held 7 bases outside the gene matches. CDR3 region: CASSLQGGRSEKLFF. CDR3 DNA: TGTGCCAGCAGCTTACAGGGGGGTCGGAGTGAAAAACTGTTTTTT. Together with reference TRBV7-2 and TRBJ1-4, the CDR3 gives the full variable domain: GAGVSQSPSNKVTEKGKDVELRCDPISGHTALYWYRQSLGQGLEFLIYFQGNSAPDKSGLPSDRFSAERTGGSVSTLTIQRTQQEDSAVYLCASSLQGGRSEKLFFGSGTQLSVL.

The chain couples TRBV9 to TRBJ2-7; D is undetermined. Trimming pared 4 bases from V and 2 bases from J, leaving 13 bases between. The germline CDR1 and CDR2 sequences are SGDLS and YYNGEE. The CDR3 extends over 14 amino acids. The CDR3 DNA reads as TGTGCCAGCAGCCCTGTTGACTTCCCCTACGAGCAGTACTTC. Its protein is CASSPVDFPYEQYF.

This chain connects TRBV5-1 to TRBJ2-3, with TRBD1 identical over 10 bases. Germline CDR1 is SGHRS and CDR2 is YFSETQ. The CDR3 extends over 14 amino acids. V dropped 4 bases and J dropped 4; count of bases not matched to a gene: 3. CDR3 protein: CASSQGQGADTQYF. The CDR3 nucleotides read TGCGCCAGCAGCCAAGGACAGGGGGCAGATACGCAGTATTTT.

The genes are TRBV6-5 and TRBJ2-5; TRBD1 matches 7 bases. CDR1 is MNHEY, CDR2 SVGAGI, per germline. This CDR3 region has 15 residues. J was trimmed by 3 bases and V by 4 bases; bases with no gene match: 8. CDR3 in DNA: TGTGCCAGCAGTTCCCCGGGACAGCTCAAAGAGACCCAGTACTTC. Translation gives CASSSPGQLKETQYF.